The rows below give T cell receptor beta chains drawn from one sample of a study of T-cell memory formation after mild COVID-19. TCRdb reprocessed the 5' RACE reads via MiXCR and lists one record per CDR3 protein. The data show 390,000 or so distinct CDR3 sequences, about 16% seen once. Sequencing was done on a sample of PBMCs or a T cell subset sorted from them (not recorded which). Every receptor here comes from a man younger than 35 who had mild COVID-19 (a few samples of this study predate the infection). Cell type and time point are not known. CDR3s include the opening cysteine and the closing phenylalanine or tryptophan. The order of the fields is V gene, J gene, clone size, D gene, CDR3 protein, CDR3 DNA. The D gene is left open where the match is weak. Clone sizes are given selectively: once, few, many, or a class where the clone is expanded.

v_gene: TRBV4-3
j_gene: TRBJ2-1
abundance: .
d_gene: .
CDR3aa: CASSPYPVHEQFF
CDR3nt: TGCGCCAGCAGCCCCTACCCTGTGCATGAGCAGTTCTTC

v_gene: TRBV18
j_gene: TRBJ2-7
abundance: .
d_gene: .
CDR3aa: CASSPGDLNVNEQYF
CDR3nt: TGTGCCAGCTCACCAGGGGACCTTAATGTCAACGAGCAGTACTTC

v_gene: TRBV14
j_gene: TRBJ2-5
abundance: few
d_gene: TRBD2
CDR3aa: CASSAGRGYQETQYF
CDR3nt: TGTGCCAGCAGCGCCGGGCGGGGGTATCAAGAGACCCAGTACTTC

v_gene: TRBV11-2
j_gene: TRBJ2-1
abundance: .
d_gene: TRBD1
CDR3aa: CASSFGTGANEQFF
CDR3nt: TGTGCCAGCAGCTTCGGGACAGGGGCAAATGAGCAGTTCTTC

v_gene: TRBV20-1
j_gene: TRBJ2-5
abundance: many
d_gene: .
CDR3aa: CSAREETQYF
CDR3nt: TGCAGTGCTAGGGAAGAGACCCAGTACTTC

v_gene: TRBV5-4
j_gene: TRBJ1-2
abundance: few
d_gene: .
CDR3aa: CASSFGGAGYTF
CDR3nt: TGTGCCAGCAGCTTTGGGGGCGCCGGCTACACCTTC

v_gene: TRBV20-1
j_gene: TRBJ2-7
abundance: few
d_gene: TRBD1
CDR3aa: CSARTGQGNYEQYF
CDR3nt: TGCAGTGCTCGTACGGGACAGGGGAACTACGAGCAGTACTTC

v_gene: TRBV7-9
j_gene: TRBJ2-1
abundance: many
d_gene: TRBD1
CDR3aa: CASSLNLGQGAFF
CDR3nt: TGTGCCAGCAGCCTCAACCTTGGACAGGGGGCGTTCTTC

v_gene: TRBV6-5
j_gene: TRBJ2-7
abundance: .
d_gene: .
CDR3aa: CASSYSWAGLYEQYF
CDR3nt: TGTGCCAGCAGTTATTCCTGGGCCGGGCTATACGAGCAGTACTTC

v_gene: TRBV4-1
j_gene: TRBJ2-2
abundance: .
d_gene: TRBD1
CDR3aa: CASSRGQGTTGELFF
CDR3nt: TGCGCCAGCAGCCGCGGACAGGGGACCACCGGGGAGCTGTTTTTT

v_gene: TRBV6-2/TRBV6-3
j_gene: TRBJ2-5
abundance: few
d_gene: .
CDR3aa: CASSTPPWDGLQETQYF
CDR3nt: TGTGCCAGCAGTACACCTCCCTGGGACGGCTTACAAGAGACCCAGTACTTC

v_gene: TRBV5-1
j_gene: TRBJ1-2
abundance: many
d_gene: TRBD1
CDR3aa: CASSIRTGDGYTF
CDR3nt: TGCGCCAGCAGCATTCGGACAGGGGATGGCTACACCTTC

v_gene: TRBV12-3/TRBV12-4
j_gene: TRBJ2-5
abundance: few
d_gene: .
CDR3aa: CASCNGPGPSLQETQYF
CDR3nt: TGTGCCAGCTGCAACGGACCGGGACCGTCATTGCAAGAGACCCAGTACTTC

v_gene: TRBV5-5
j_gene: TRBJ1-5
abundance: few
d_gene: .
CDR3aa: CASSLWDHQPQHF
CDR3nt: TGTGCCAGCAGCTTGTGGGATCATCAGCCCCAGCATTTT

v_gene: TRBV3-1
j_gene: TRBJ1-4
abundance: .
d_gene: .
CDR3aa: CASSQDWVTNEKLFF
CDR3nt: TGTGCCAGCAGCCAAGATTGGGTGACTAATGAAAAACTGTTTTTT

v_gene: TRBV4-3
j_gene: TRBJ2-3
abundance: .
d_gene: TRBD2
CDR3aa: CASSARGSGGADTQYF
CDR3nt: TGCGCCAGCAGCGCCCGGGGAAGCGGGGGGGCAGATACGCAGTATTTT

v_gene: TRBV27
j_gene: TRBJ2-7
abundance: .
d_gene: .
CDR3aa: CASSLISSVIPALYEQYF
CDR3nt: TGTGCCAGCAGCTTAATATCTTCGGTCATCCCGGCCTTATACGAGCAGTACTTC

v_gene: TRBV7-9
j_gene: TRBJ1-2
abundance: few
d_gene: TRBD1
CDR3aa: CASSFGQGAYGYTF
CDR3nt: TGTGCCAGCAGCTTTGGACAGGGGGCCTATGGCTACACCTTC

v_gene: TRBV5-1
j_gene: TRBJ1-4
abundance: .
d_gene: TRBD1
CDR3aa: CASSPGGFREKLFF
CDR3nt: TGCGCCAGCAGCCCAGGGGGCTTCAGGGAAAAACTGTTTTTT

v_gene: TRBV20-1
j_gene: TRBJ2-3
abundance: few
d_gene: TRBD2
CDR3aa: CSANPGLAFSDTQYF
CDR3nt: TGCAGTGCTAACCCGGGACTAGCGTTTTCAGATACGCAGTATTTT

v_gene: TRBV4-3
j_gene: TRBJ1-2
abundance: .
d_gene: .
CDR3aa: CASSQVFQGPQLTTF
CDR3nt: TGCGCCAGCAGCCAAGTGTTCCAGGGGCCCCAATTGACGACCTTC

v_gene: TRBV3-1
j_gene: TRBJ2-1
abundance: few
d_gene: TRBD1
CDR3aa: CASSQGDREDNEQFF
CDR3nt: TGTGCCAGCAGCCAAGGGGACAGGGAGGACAATGAGCAGTTCTTC

v_gene: TRBV27
j_gene: TRBJ1-2
abundance: .
d_gene: .
CDR3aa: CASRSGGQIYGYTF
CDR3nt: TGTGCCAGCAGAAGTGGGGGTCAGATCTATGGCTACACCTTC

v_gene: TRBV18
j_gene: TRBJ2-1
abundance: .
d_gene: .
CDR3aa: CASSPRDTSYNEQFF
CDR3nt: TGCGCCAGCAGCCCCCGGGACACCAGCTACAATGAGCAGTTCTTC

v_gene: TRBV6-2/TRBV6-3
j_gene: TRBJ1-6
abundance: few
d_gene: TRBD1
CDR3aa: CASSWRRDSDSPLHF
CDR3nt: TGTGCCAGCAGTTGGCGGAGGGACAGCGATTCACCCCTCCACTTT

v_gene: TRBV18
j_gene: TRBJ2-7
abundance: .
d_gene: .
CDR3aa: CASSPLSLGQAYEQYF
CDR3nt: TGTGCCAGCTCACCTCTCTCGTTGGGTCAGGCCTACGAGCAGTACTTC

v_gene: TRBV2
j_gene: TRBJ1-2
abundance: .
d_gene: .
CDR3aa: CASQGTYNYGYTF
CDR3nt: TGTGCCAGCCAGGGGACATACAACTATGGCTACACCTTC